The present T cell receptor (beta chain) was sequenced within a study of T cell repertoires in aging, cancer and after chemotherapy. Study in general: Pre- and post-chemotherapy samples were paired from glioblastoma patients treated with temozolomide-based therapy.

Study-level results: Median generation probability rose over the chemotherapy interval in each cancer cohort, suggesting rebound thymic output.

Amplification of TCR beta used genomic DNA extracted from peripheral blood. Comments on this clonotype: Its antigen is still unknown.

Rearranged V-D-J TRB sequences were amplified with a mixed TRB-A/B primer pool. MiXCR, run by TCRdb on the multiplex PCR reads, gives a single entry per CDR3 protein. The table shows 2,000 to 2,500 distinct CDR3 sequences, with under 25% occurring only once. Trimming pared 5 bases from V and 4 bases from J, leaving 17 bases between. This CDR3 is 14 amino acids long. Germline-derived CDR1 and CDR2 are DFQATT and SNEGSKA (reference sequence). Sequencing input: blood. The source is a human donor with a solid tumor. The V and J genes are TRBV20-1 and TRBJ1-1, with D tentatively TRBD1 (5 bases). The CDR3 DNA is TGCAGTGCTCCCCGGGACGGCGATACCACTGAAGCTTTCTTT. Translating gives CSAPRDGDTTEAFF.